Included here is one T cell receptor beta chain sequence, with context. The clone's antigen remains unknown. Base-call qualities are not available, and no considerably larger clone is one nucleotide away. Per the publication, the time point label means: baseline before oral tofacitinib. Peripheral blood and lesional scalp punch biopsies were obtained from patients with alopecia areata. PBMCs were isolated by density centrifugation and stained for CD3, CD4 and CD8, after which CD4+ and CD8+ T cells were sorted on a FACSAria. This sample was included in a study of CD8+ T cells in alopecia areata (dated by TCRdb to the late 2010s). Describing the broader study: The treated patients took part in an open-label pilot trial in which moderate-to-severe alopecia areata was treated with oral tofacitinib at 5 to 10 mg twice daily. Patients stayed on tofacitinib for 6 to 18 months and then had 6 months of follow-up off drug so that delayed response and recurrence could be assessed. RNA was obtained with the PAXgene miRNA kit for fixed scalp, the miRNeasy kit for PBMCs, and the RNeasy kit for mouse skin. The study used high-throughput TCRbeta sequencing to examine T cell clonal expansion in alopecia areata, in both the C3H/HeJ mouse model and human patients. In humans, TCRbeta sequencing was performed on scalp tissue and on sorted CD4+ and CD8+ peripheral blood T cells from healthy controls and from patients with patchy or totalis/universalis alopecia areata. Biopsies were taken from tofacitinib-treated patients at baseline and at 4 and 24 weeks of treatment, and a later scalp biopsy was taken in several of the tofacitinib-treated patients. Amplification of TCRbeta CDR3 regions was done by immunoSEQ multiplex PCR using 35 Vbeta forward primers and 13 Jbeta reverse primers. Clonality in the scalp was compared among normal scalp (n=4), patchy alopecia areata scalp (n=8), and alopecia totalis/universalis scalp (n=8).

Taken from the germline V gene, the CDR1 and CDR2 loops are MNHEY and SVGAGI. From cysteine to phenylalanine, the CDR3 is 13 amino acids long. This entry keeps only the CDR3 DNA: 39 bases, framed from base 1. From V the trimming removes 6 bases and from J it removes 5 bases, while the gene matches leave 4 bases of the junction unaccounted for. Library preparation was by the immunoSEQ multiplex PCR assay. RNA was extracted from all samples and reverse transcribed into cDNA as template for TCR sequencing. SuperScript III was used to make first-strand cDNA, primed with a 2:1 mix of oligo-dT and random hexamers. A synthetic immune receptor repertoire was used to gauge amplification bias, and whatever bias remained was removed computationally. The authors' analysis ran thus. Raw reads were preprocessed to remove errors, and CDR3 was defined according to IMGT conventions as the region from the conserved cysteine to phenylalanine. To get clonality, Shannon entropy was normalized by log2 of the number of productive unique TCRs and the result was subtracted from 1. Scalp TCRbeta sequences were cross-referenced with sorted blood CD4 and CD8 repertoires so that the CD4 or CD8 identity of scalp clones could be inferred. TCRdb holds this immuneACCESS table with in-frame rearrangements only. Some clones are missing; in checked studies, unresolved V genes explain under half, and the rest has no known cause. Clone size and the V and J calls come from that table; the DNA yielded D and trimming. A total of some 170,000 clones appear in this sample, less than 80% of them only once. Of the sample, roughly an eighth is held by the ten largest clones.

Study-wide findings and limitations: TCR sequences shared between patients were less clear than in mice, possibly partly because of HLA diversity in the patient population. Resident alphabeta T cells in normal human skin are also sequenced, complicating scalp TCR repertoire analysis, unlike mouse skin dominated by gammadelta T cells. Compared with normal scalp, lesional scalp, particularly in alopecia totalis/universalis, had higher clonality and more expanded CD8+ clones, which suggests antigenic drive.

The sample consisted of CD8+ T cells sorted from blood, taken at week 0. The sequence is built from TRBV6-5 and TRBJ2-5; the central 9 bases match TRBD1. This sequence originates from a human donor with alopecia areata. CDR3 region: CASRPTGGETQYF. The DNA is TGTGCCAGCAGACCCACAGGGGGCGAGACCCAGTACTTC.